Listed below are T cell receptor beta chains from one sample, sequenced in a study of T-cell reconstitution after alpha-beta-depleted transplantation in children. MiXCR, run by TCRdb on the PCR reads, gives a single entry per CDR3 protein. The sample records about 230,000 distinct CDR3 sequences, about 12% being singletons. This specimen consisted of PBMCs from the stem cell graft donor, obtained from the stem cell graft. Source of these receptors: a human donor who donated a stem cell graft to a child with acute lymphoblastic leukemia. The CDR3 runs from the conserved cysteine through the conserved F or W. A D gene is named only where the DNA matches it firmly. Size values are once, few and many counts, or a class for expanded clones, and some rows have none.

CASTYGQSNQPQHF,TGTGCCAGCACCTACGGACAGAGCAATCAGCCCCAGCATTTT,many,.,TRBJ1-5,14,TRBV7-9
CASSIEERGRSINYGYTF,TGTGCCAGTAGTATAGAAGAGCGGGGACGGAGTATAAACTATGGCTACACCTTC,many,.,TRBJ1-2,18,TRBV19
CASSQRTGRDYEQYF,TGTGCCAGCTCCCAGAGGACAGGGAGAGATTACGAGCAGTACTTC,many,TRBD1,TRBJ2-7,15,TRBV18
CASSPEGLDFNEQFF,TGTGCCAGCAGTCCGGAGGGACTAGATTTTAACGAGCAGTTCTTC,many,TRBD2,TRBJ2-1,15,TRBV7-9
CASSLWDRGLPGELFF,TGTGCCAGCAGCTTATGGGACAGGGGCCTCCCCGGGGAGCTGTTTTTT,many,TRBD1,TRBJ2-2,16,TRBV7-8
CASSYTWTADTQYF,TGTGCCAGCAGTTACACATGGACCGCAGATACGCAGTATTTT,many,.,TRBJ2-3,14,TRBV6-5
CSARPSTGQLRETQYF,TGCAGTGCTAGACCGTCGACAGGCCAACTCCGGGAGACCCAGTACTTC,many,.,TRBJ2-5,16,TRBV20-1
CSALDRRGLTDTQYF,TGCAGTGCGCTAGACCGGCGGGGGTTGACAGATACGCAGTATTTT,many,TRBD2,TRBJ2-3,15,TRBV20-1
CASRQTGGSGNTIYF,TGTGCCAGCCGACAAACAGGGGGCTCTGGAAACACCATATATTTT,many,TRBD1,TRBJ1-3,15,TRBV12-3/TRBV12-4
CASSHGAIEAFF,TGTGCCAGCAGCCACGGGGCCATTGAAGCTTTCTTT,.,.,TRBJ1-1,12,TRBV3-1
CASSLAGLAGIDYTQYF,TGTGCCAGCAGCTTAGCCGGACTAGCGGGAATTGACTATACGCAGTATTTT,many,TRBD2,TRBJ2-3,17,TRBV7-9
CSVSSGTSGSGQYF,TGCAGCGTCTCATCCGGGACTAGCGGGAGCGGGCAGTACTTC,many,TRBD2,TRBJ2-7,14,TRBV29-1
CSASAGAGEKLFF,TGCAGTGCGTCAGCGGGGGCGGGTGAAAAACTGTTTTTT,many,.,TRBJ1-4,13,TRBV20-1
CAISAQSGTDTQYF,TGTGCCATCAGTGCCCAGTCCGGGACAGATACGCAGTATTTT,many,.,TRBJ2-3,14,TRBV10-3
CASSRTGQVSYEQYF,TGCGCCAGCAGCCGAACGGGACAGGTATCCTACGAGCAGTACTTC,many,TRBD1,TRBJ2-7,15,TRBV5-1
CASSQGQSSSGANVLTF,TGTGCCAGCAGCCAAGGGCAGTCCTCCTCTGGGGCCAACGTCCTGACTTTC,many,.,TRBJ2-6,17,TRBV4-2
CASRSFYYGYEQYF,TGTGCCAGCCGATCTTTTTATTACGGGTACGAGCAGTACTTC,once,.,TRBJ2-7,14,TRBV11-2
CASSEGTSGMGTDTQYF,TGCGCCAGCAGCGAAGGGACTAGCGGGATGGGCACAGATACGCAGTATTTT,many,TRBD2,TRBJ2-3,17,TRBV5-1
CAISESGGQGNYGYTF,TGTGCCATCAGTGAGTCGGGAGGACAGGGAAACTATGGCTACACCTTC,many,TRBD1,TRBJ1-2,16,TRBV10-3
CASSFTTSGAYNEQFF,TGCGCCAGCAGCTTTACGACTAGCGGGGCCTACAATGAGCAGTTCTTC,many,TRBD2,TRBJ2-1,16,TRBV5-1
CASSITGGNTEAFF,TGTGCCAGTAGTATTACAGGTGGGAACACTGAAGCTTTCTTT,few,.,TRBJ1-1,14,TRBV19
CASSLGTGDETQYF,TGCGCCAGCAGCTTGGGGACAGGGGACGAGACCCAGTACTTC,many,TRBD1,TRBJ2-5,14,TRBV5-1
CASSYSKSYMNTEAFF,TGTGCCAGCAGTTACTCGAAATCCTATATGAACACTGAAGCTTTCTTT,many,.,TRBJ1-1,16,TRBV6-5
CAWSYQLAGGHGTGELFF,TGTGCCTGGAGTTATCAACTAGCGGGAGGGCATGGCACCGGGGAGCTGTTTTTT,.,TRBD2,TRBJ2-2,18,TRBV30
CASSQVSGAQNYGYTF,TGCGCCAGCAGCCAAGTGTCGGGAGCACAAAACTATGGCTACACCTTC,.,.,TRBJ1-2,16,TRBV4-3
CASSPWKGGGNSPLHF,TGCGCCAGCAGCCCTTGGAAGGGTGGGGGTAATTCACCCCTCCACTTT,few,.,TRBJ1-6,16,TRBV5-1
CSASPLGSGGSFDYEQYF,TGCAGTGCTAGCCCCCTTGGGAGCGGGGGTTCTTTTGACTACGAGCAGTACTTC,few,TRBD2,TRBJ2-7,18,TRBV20-1
CASSDGIEQYF,TGTGCCAGCAGCGACGGGATCGAGCAGTACTTC,many,.,TRBJ2-7,11,TRBV7-9
CASSLLYTDTQYF,TGTGCCAGCAGCTTACTTTATACAGATACGCAGTATTTT,many,.,TRBJ2-3,13,TRBV5-6
CASSPPLRATEAFF,TGTGCCAGCAGTCCACCCCTCAGGGCCACTGAAGCTTTCTTT,many,.,TRBJ1-1,14,TRBV12-3/TRBV12-4
CASSSGTGPDSNQPQHF,TGCGCCAGCAGCTCTGGGACAGGGCCGGATAGCAATCAGCCCCAGCATTTT,many,TRBD1,TRBJ1-5,17,TRBV5-1
CASSPVGPNTEAFF,TGTGCCAGCAGCCCCGTGGGGCCTAACACTGAAGCTTTCTTT,many,.,TRBJ1-1,14,TRBV7-7
CSARVPGLAGEQYF,TGCAGTGCTAGAGTGCCGGGACTAGCGGGTGAGCAGTACTTC,many,TRBD2,TRBJ2-7,14,TRBV20-1
CSASYPSRNTDTQYF,TGCAGTGCTAGCTACCCCTCGAGGAACACAGATACGCAGTATTTT,many,.,TRBJ2-3,15,TRBV20-1
CASSQEEGAEDTEAFF,TGTGCCAGCAGCCAAGAAGAGGGGGCAGAGGACACTGAAGCTTTCTTT,few,TRBD1,TRBJ1-1,16,TRBV4-2
CAISEWGAGEVHEQYF,TGTGCCATCAGTGAGTGGGGGGCAGGGGAGGTCCACGAGCAGTACTTC,many,.,TRBJ2-7,16,TRBV10-3
CASLLRRGANTGELFF,TGTGCCAGCCTCTTACGTAGGGGCGCGAACACCGGGGAGCTGTTTTTT,many,.,TRBJ2-2,16,TRBV28
CASRGQGSSYEQYF,TGTGCCAGCAGGGGACAGGGAAGCTCCTACGAGCAGTACTTC,many,TRBD1,TRBJ2-7,14,TRBV5-4
CASSTAGVQETQYF,TGCGCCAGCAGCACCGCAGGGGTTCAAGAGACCCAGTACTTC,many,.,TRBJ2-5,14,TRBV5-1
CASSIYGTNYNEQFF,TGTGCCAGTAGTATCTATGGGACTAACTACAATGAGCAGTTCTTC,many,TRBD2,TRBJ2-1,15,TRBV19
CASSLTSFERYF,TGTGCCAGCAGTTTGACTAGCTTCGAACGGTACTTC,many,TRBD2,TRBJ2-7,12,TRBV28
CSARDLDSSSYNSPLHF,TGCAGTGCTAGAGATCTCGACAGTAGCTCCTATAATTCACCCCTCCACTTT,many,.,TRBJ1-6,17,TRBV20-1
CAYDRGDDNEQFF,TGTGCCTATGACAGGGGTGACGACAATGAGCAGTTCTTC,many,TRBD1,TRBJ2-1,13,TRBV30
CASSLQGNADTQYF,TGCGCCAGCAGCTTACAGGGGAATGCAGATACGCAGTATTTT,many,TRBD1,TRBJ2-3,14,TRBV5-1
CASSTRVGETQYF,TGTGCCAGCAGCACGAGGGTCGGAGAGACCCAGTACTTC,many,.,TRBJ2-5,13,TRBV11-3
CAWTEGGNTDTQYF,TGTGCCTGGACCGAAGGGGGAAACACAGATACGCAGTATTTT,.,.,TRBJ2-3,14,TRBV30
CASSDRAGEQYF,TGTGCCAGCTCTGACAGGGCGGGCGAGCAGTACTTC,many,TRBD1,TRBJ2-7,12,TRBV12-3/TRBV12-4
CASSYRGARSFLNYGYTF,TGTGCCAGCAGTTACCGGGGAGCCCGTTCATTTCTTAACTATGGCTACACCTTC,few,.,TRBJ1-2,18,TRBV6-5
CASSPRTGAQNYGYTF,TGTGCCAGCAGCCCCCGGACAGGGGCCCAAAACTATGGCTACACCTTC,many,TRBD1,TRBJ1-2,16,TRBV9
CASSLRDRGRGANVLTF,TGTGCCAGCAGTCTCCGGGACAGGGGGCGTGGGGCCAACGTCCTGACTTTC,many,TRBD1,TRBJ2-6,17,TRBV27
CASSLGLAGSYNEQFF,TGTGCCAGCAGCTTGGGACTAGCGGGCTCCTACAATGAGCAGTTCTTC,many,TRBD2,TRBJ2-1,16,TRBV7-9
CSGGRSDNEQFF,TGCAGCGGCGGGAGGTCGGACAATGAGCAGTTCTTC,few,TRBD2,TRBJ2-1,12,TRBV20-1
CASSQVVIQQGVTGNTIYF,TGTGCCAGCAGCCAAGTGGTAATCCAACAGGGTGTAACTGGAAACACCATATATTTT,.,.,TRBJ1-3,19,TRBV4-2
CASSAAGTQYF,TGTGCCAGCAGCGCCGCCGGGACCCAGTACTTC,.,.,TRBJ2-5,11,TRBV7-9
CASSPRPLGLANYGYTF,TGTGCCAGCAGCCCTCGCCCTCTAGGCTTAGCTAACTATGGCTACACCTTC,many,.,TRBJ1-2,17,TRBV28
CASSLLAGGSYEQYF,TGTGCCAGCAGTTTACTAGCGGGAGGCTCCTACGAGCAGTACTTC,few,TRBD2,TRBJ2-7,15,TRBV12-3/TRBV12-4
CASSNPGWNEKLFF,TGCGCCAGCAGCAATCCGGGGTGGAATGAAAAACTGTTTTTT,.,.,TRBJ1-4,14,TRBV5-1
CASRTLLGGGQPQHF,TGTGCCAGCAGAACTCTCCTCGGGGGCGGGCAGCCCCAGCATTTT,many,.,TRBJ1-5,15,TRBV28